This T cell receptor (beta chain) was documented in a study of T cell changes during pregnancy in multiple sclerosis. Produced via immunoSEQ multiplex PCR; TCRdb's table is partial and in-frame only. The table has around 36,000 clones, about 93% seen once. Germline-derived CDR1 and CDR2 are SGHRS and YFSETQ. The trim removed 0 bases at V and 3 bases at J, leaving 8 bases unmatched. This CDR3 comprises 16 residues. The chain has TRBV5-1 and TRBJ2-7; TRBD1 aligns across 8 bases. The source is a female donor with multiple sclerosis, enrolled in a pregnancy study. This specimen was CD4+ T cells from peripheral blood mononuclear cells, taken in the third trimester of pregnancy. The CDR3 sequence: CASSLEGQGSNYEQYF. CDR3 in DNA: TGCGCCAGCAGCTTGGAAGGACAGGGAAGTAACTACGAGCAGTACTTC.